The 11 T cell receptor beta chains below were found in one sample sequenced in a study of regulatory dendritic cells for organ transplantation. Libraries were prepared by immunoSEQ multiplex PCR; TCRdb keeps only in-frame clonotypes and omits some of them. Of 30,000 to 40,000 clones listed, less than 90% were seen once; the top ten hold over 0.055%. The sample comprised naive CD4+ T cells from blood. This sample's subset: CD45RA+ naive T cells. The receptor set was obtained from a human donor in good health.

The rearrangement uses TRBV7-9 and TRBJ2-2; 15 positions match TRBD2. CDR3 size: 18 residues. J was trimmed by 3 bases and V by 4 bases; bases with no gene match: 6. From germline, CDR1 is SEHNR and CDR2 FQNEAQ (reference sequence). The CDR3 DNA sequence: TGTGCCAGCAGCTCTGGACTAGCGGGAGGGGGGTACACCGGGGAGCTGTTTTTT. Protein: CASSSGLAGGGYTGELFF.

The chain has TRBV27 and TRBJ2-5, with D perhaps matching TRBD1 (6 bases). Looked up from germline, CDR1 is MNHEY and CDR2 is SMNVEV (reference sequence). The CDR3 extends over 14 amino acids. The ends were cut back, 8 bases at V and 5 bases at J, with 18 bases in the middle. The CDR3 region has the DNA TGTGCCAGCGGCTTCCAGGGGAGTTCGGAGACCCAGTACTTC. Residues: CASGFQGSSETQYF.

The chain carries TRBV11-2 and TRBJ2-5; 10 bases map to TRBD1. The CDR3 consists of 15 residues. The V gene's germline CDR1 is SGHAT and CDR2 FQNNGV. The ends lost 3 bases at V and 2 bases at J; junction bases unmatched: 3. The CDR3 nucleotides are TGTGCCAGCAGCTTTGTGGGACAGGGGCAAGAGACCCAGTACTTC. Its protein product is CASSFVGQGQETQYF.

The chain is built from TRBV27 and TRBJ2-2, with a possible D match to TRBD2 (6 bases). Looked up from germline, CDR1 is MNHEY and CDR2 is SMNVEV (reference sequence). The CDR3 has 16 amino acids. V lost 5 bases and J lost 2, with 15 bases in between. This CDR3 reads CASSRLAPFNTGELFF. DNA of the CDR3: TGTGCCAGCAGTCGTCTAGCGCCTTTTAACACCGGGGAGCTGTTTTTT.

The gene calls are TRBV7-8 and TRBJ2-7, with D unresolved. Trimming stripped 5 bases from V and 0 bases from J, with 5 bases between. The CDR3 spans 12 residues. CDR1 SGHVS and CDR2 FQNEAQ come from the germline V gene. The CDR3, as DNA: TGTGCCAGCAGCCGAAGCTCCTACGAGCAGTACTTC. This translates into CASSRSSYEQYF.

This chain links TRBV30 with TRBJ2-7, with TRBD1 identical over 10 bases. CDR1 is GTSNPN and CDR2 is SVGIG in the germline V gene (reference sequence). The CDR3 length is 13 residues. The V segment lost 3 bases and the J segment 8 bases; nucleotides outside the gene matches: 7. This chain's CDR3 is CAWRSRDRGKQYF. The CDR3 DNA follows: TGTGCCTGGAGGAGCCGGGACAGGGGAAAGCAGTACTTC.

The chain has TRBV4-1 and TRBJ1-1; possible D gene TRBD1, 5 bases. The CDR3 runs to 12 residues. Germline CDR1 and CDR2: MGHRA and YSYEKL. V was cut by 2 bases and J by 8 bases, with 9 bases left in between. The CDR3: CASSQSRGEAFF. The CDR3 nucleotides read TGCGCCAGCAGCCAATCGCGGGGGGAAGCTTTCTTT.

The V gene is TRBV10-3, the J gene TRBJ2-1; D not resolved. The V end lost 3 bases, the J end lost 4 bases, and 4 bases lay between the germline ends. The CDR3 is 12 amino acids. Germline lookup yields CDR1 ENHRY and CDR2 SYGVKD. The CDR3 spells CAISEFYNEQFF. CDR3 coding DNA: TGTGCCATCAGTGAATTTTACAATGAGCAGTTCTTC.

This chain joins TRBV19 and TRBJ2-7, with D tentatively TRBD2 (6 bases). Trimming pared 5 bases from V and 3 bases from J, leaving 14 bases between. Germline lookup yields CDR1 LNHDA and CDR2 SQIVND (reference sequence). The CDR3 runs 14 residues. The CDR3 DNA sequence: TGTGCCAGTAGTGGGCCGGGGGTGGACTACGAGCAGTACTTC. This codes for CASSGPGVDYEQYF. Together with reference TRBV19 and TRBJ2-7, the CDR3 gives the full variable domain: DGGITQSPKYLFRKEGQNVTLSCEQNLNHDAMYWYRQDPGQGLRLIYYSQIVNDFQKGDIAEGYSVSREKKESFPLTVTSAQKNPTAFYLCASSGPGVDYEQYFGPGTRLTVT.

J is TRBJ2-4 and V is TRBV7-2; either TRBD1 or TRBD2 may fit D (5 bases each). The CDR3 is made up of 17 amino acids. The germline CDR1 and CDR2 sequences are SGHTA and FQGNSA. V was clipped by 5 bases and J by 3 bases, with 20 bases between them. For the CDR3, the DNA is TGTGCCAGCAGCAACCAGGCCGGGGCAGTAGGCAAAAACATTCAGTACTTC. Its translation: CASSNQAGAVGKNIQYF.

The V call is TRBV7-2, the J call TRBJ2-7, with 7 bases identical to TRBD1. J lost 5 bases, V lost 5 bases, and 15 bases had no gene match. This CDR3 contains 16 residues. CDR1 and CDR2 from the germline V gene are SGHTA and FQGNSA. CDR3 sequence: CASSLPRHRGVDEQYF. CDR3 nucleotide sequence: TGTGCCAGCAGCCTCCCTCGCCACAGGGGTGTGGACGAGCAGTACTTC.